Listed here is a single T cell receptor beta chain. Naive CD8 T cells, phenotype CD8+CD4-CCR7+CD45RA+, were sorted. The source of the sample is a study of molecular identifiers for immune sequencing clone quantification. It was with previously described methods and listed TCR primers that bulk TCR libraries were made. Using its own MiXCR run on the PCR reads, TCRdb lists one record per CDR3 protein. The sample holds approximately 630,000 distinct CDR3 sequences, around 25% seen once. This TCR was sampled from a human donor in good health. Some libraries in this study had Jurkat cell RNA spiked in. Sequenced: naive CD8+ T cells from blood, with Jurkat cell RNA spiked in. Subset: FACS-sorted CD8+CD4-CCR7+CD45RA+ naive T cells.

The CDR3 loop reads CSATDRYTGELFF. Here the CDR3 DNA reads TGCAGTGCAACCGACCGGTACACCGGGGAGCTGTTTTTT. The chain couples TRBV20-1 to TRBJ2-2; D unclear. This CDR3 is built from 13 residues. The V gene lost 6 bases and the J gene lost 3 bases, with 11 bases spanning the gap. Germline-derived CDR1 and CDR2 are DFQATT and SNEGSKA (reference sequence).